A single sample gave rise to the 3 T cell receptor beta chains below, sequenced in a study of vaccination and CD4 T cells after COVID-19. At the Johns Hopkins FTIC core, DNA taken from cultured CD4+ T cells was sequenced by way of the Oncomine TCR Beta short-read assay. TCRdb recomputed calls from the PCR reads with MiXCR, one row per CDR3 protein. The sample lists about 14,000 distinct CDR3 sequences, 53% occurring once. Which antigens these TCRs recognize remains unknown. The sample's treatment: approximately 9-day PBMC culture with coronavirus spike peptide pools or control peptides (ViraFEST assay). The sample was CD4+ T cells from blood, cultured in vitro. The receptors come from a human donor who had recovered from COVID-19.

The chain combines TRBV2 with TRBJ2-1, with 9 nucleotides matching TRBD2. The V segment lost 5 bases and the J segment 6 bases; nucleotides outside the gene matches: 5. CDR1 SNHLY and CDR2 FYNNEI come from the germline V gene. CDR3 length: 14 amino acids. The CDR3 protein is CASSSSSGINEQFF. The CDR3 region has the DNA TGTGCCAGCAGTTCGTCTAGCGGGATCAATGAGCAGTTCTTC.

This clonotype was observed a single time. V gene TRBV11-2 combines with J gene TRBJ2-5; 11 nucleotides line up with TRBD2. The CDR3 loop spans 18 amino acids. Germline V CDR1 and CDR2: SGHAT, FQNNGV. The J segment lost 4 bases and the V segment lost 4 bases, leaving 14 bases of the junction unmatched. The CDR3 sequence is CASSSWSIAGGLRETQYF. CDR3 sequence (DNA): TGTGCCAGCAGCTCCTGGTCGATAGCGGGAGGGTTACGAGAGACCCAGTACTTC.

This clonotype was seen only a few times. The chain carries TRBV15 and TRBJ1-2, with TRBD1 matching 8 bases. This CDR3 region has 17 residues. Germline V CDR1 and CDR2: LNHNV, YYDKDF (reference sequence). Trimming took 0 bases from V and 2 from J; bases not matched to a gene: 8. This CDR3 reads CATSRDIQGARNYGYTF. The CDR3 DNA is TGTGCCACCAGCAGAGATATTCAGGGGGCGAGAAACTATGGCTACACCTTC.